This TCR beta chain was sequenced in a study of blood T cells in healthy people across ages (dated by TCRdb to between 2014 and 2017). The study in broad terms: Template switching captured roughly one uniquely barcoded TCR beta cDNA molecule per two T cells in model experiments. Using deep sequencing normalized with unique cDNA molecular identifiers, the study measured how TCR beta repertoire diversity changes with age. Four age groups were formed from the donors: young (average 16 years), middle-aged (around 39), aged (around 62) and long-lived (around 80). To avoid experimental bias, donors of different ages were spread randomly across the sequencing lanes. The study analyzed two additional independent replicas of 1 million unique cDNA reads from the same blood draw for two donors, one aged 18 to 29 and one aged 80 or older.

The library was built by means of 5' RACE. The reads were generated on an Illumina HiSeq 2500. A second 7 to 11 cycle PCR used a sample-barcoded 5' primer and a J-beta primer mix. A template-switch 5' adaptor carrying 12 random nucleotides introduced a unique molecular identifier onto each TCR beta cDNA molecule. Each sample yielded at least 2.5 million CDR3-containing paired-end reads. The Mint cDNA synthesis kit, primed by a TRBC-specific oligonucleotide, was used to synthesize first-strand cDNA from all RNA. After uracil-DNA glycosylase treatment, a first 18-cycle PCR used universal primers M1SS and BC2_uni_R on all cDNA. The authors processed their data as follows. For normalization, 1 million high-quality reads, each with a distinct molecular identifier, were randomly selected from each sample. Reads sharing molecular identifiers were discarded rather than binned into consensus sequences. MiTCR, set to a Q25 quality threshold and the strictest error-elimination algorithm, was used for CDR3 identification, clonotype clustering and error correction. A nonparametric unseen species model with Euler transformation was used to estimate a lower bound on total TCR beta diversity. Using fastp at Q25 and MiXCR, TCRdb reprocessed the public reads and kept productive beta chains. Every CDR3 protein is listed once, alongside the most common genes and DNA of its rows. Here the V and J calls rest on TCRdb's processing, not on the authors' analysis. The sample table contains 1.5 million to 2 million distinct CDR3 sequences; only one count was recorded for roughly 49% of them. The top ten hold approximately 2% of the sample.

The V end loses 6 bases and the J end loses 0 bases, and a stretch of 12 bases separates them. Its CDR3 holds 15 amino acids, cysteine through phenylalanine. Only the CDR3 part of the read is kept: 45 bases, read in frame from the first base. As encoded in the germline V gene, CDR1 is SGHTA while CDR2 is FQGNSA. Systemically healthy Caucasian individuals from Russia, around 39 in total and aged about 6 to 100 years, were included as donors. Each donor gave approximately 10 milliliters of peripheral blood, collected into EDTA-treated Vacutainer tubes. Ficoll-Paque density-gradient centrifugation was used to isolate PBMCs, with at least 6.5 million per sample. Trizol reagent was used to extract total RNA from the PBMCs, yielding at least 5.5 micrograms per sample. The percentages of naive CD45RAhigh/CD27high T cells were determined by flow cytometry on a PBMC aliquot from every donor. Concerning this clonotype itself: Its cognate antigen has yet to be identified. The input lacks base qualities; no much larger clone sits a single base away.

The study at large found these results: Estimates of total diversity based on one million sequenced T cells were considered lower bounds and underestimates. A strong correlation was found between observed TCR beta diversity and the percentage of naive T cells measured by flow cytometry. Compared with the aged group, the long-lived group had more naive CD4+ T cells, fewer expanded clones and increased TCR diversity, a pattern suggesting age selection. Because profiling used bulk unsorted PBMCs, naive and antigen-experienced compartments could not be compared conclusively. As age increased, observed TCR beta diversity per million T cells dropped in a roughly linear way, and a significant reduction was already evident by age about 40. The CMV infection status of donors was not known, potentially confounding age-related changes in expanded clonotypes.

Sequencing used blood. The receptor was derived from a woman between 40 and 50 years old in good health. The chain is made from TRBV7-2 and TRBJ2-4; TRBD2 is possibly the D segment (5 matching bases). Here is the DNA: TGTGCCAGCAGTCGATACGGGGTAGCCAAAAACATTCAGTACTTC. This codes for CASSRYGVAKNIQYF.